This TCR beta chain was sequenced during a study of control samples from healthy donors and cancer patients. Germline V lookup: CDR1 LGHDT, CDR2 YNNKEL (reference sequence). Trimming shortened V by 9 bases and J by 5 bases, and 12 bases separated the two germline ends. The CDR3 has 12 residues. Using immunoSEQ multiplex PCR, the repertoire was profiled, and TCRdb retains in-frame clones only, with some absent. The table includes about 130,000 clones, 70% to 90% detected once. Sequencing was performed on blood. The receptor comes from a man between 45 and 60 years old in good health. The genes are TRBV3-1 (or the pseudogene TRBV3-2) and TRBJ2-3; TRBD1 or TRBD2 may be the D gene (6 bases each). CDR3 loop: CASRGAKDTQYF. As DNA, the CDR3 is TGTGCCAGTAGGGGGGCCAAAGATACGCAGTATTTT.